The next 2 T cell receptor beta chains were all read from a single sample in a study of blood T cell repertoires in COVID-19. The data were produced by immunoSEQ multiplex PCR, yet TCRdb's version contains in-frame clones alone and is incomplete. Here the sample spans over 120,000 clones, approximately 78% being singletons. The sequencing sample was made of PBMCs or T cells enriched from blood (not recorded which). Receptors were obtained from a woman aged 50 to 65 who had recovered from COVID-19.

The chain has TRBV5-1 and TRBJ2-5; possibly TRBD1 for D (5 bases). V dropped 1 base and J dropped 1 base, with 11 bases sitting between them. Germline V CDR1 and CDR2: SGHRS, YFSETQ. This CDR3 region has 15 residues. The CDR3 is CASSLIPGSQETQYF. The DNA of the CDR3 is TGCGCCAGCAGCTTGATTCCAGGGTCCCAAGAGACCCAGTACTTC.

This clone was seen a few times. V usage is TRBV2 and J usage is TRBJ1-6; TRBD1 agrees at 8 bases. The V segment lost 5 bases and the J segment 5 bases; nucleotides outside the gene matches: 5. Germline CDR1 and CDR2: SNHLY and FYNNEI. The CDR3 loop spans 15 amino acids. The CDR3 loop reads CASSPRTGNNSPLHF. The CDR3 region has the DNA TGTGCCAGCAGTCCCCGGACAGGGAATAATTCACCCCTCCACTTT.